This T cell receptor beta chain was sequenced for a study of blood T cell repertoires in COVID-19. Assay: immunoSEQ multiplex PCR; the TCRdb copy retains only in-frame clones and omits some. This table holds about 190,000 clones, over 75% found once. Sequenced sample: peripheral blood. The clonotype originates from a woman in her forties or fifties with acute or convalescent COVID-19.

For the CDR3, the DNA is TGTGCCAGCTCGGGACAGGGGAACACCGGGGAGCTGTTTTTT. Translating it yields CASSGQGNTGELFF. The gene calls are TRBV11-2 and TRBJ2-2; the match to TRBD1 covers 9 bases. Germline CDR1 is SGHAT and CDR2 is FQNNGV. The J segment lost 1 base and the V segment lost 8 bases, leaving 2 bases of the junction unmatched. This CDR3 contains 14 residues.